The next 5 T cell receptor beta chains were all read from a single sample in a study of PD-L1 blockade in urothelial cancer. Clones were sequenced by immunoSEQ multiplex PCR, and TCRdb holds only the in-frame ones, with some missing. The sample has 35,000 to 45,000 clones; roughly 85% are singletons. Time point of the sample: peripheral blood 6 weeks after treatment start. This specimen consisted of PBMCs, obtained around atezolizumab (anti-PD-L1) treatment. All receptors come from a man in his sixties or seventies with urothelial cancer.

The V gene is TRBV27, the J gene TRBJ2-7; 7 bases align to TRBD1. The junction had 8 bases not matched to a gene; V was cut back by 6 bases and J by 6 bases. There are 13 residues in the CDR3. Germline V gene lookup returns CDR1 MNHEY and CDR2 SMNVEV (reference sequence). The CDR3 nucleotides read TGTGCCAGCAGAGGGGGCGCTTCTGGCGAGCAGTACTTC. This translates into CASRGGASGEQYF.

The chain combines TRBV29-1 with TRBJ1-3; D possibly corresponds to TRBD1 (6 bases). The germline CDR1 and CDR2 sequences are SQVTM and ANQGSEA. The CDR3 is 13 amino acids. Trimming removed 4 bases from V and 0 bases from J, with 7 bases in between. This CDR3 is CSVARGSGNTIYF. CDR3 DNA: TGCAGCGTTGCCAGGGGCTCTGGAAACACCATATATTTT.

J is TRBJ2-7 and V is TRBV13; D might be TRBD1 (5 bases). V lost 1 base to trimming and J lost 2 bases, with 9 bases between them. This CDR3 spans 14 amino acids. Germline values: CDR1 PRHDT, CDR2 FYEKMQ (reference sequence). CDR3 nucleotide sequence: TGTGCCAGCAGCTTAGATACAGGAGCCTACGAGCAGTACTTC. It yields the protein CASSLDTGAYEQYF. Looking up the rest from reference TRBV13 and TRBJ2-7 gives the full variable domain: AAGVIQSPRHLIKEKRETATLKCYPIPRHDTVYWYQQGPGQDPQFLISFYEKMQSDKGSIPDRFSAQQFSDYHSELNMSSLELGDSALYFCASSLDTGAYEQYFGPGTRLTVT.

This clone was counted only a few times. DNA for the CDR3: TGTGCCACCTCTAGCGGGAGCTACGAGCAGTACTTC. Translation: CATSSGSYEQYF. This chain joins TRBV6-6 and TRBJ2-7; TRBD2 agrees at 10 bases. J lost 3 bases, V lost 10 bases, and 3 bases had no gene match. This CDR3 region has 12 residues. The germline V gene has CDR1 MNHNY and CDR2 SVGAGI (reference sequence).

This chain links TRBV10-3 with TRBJ2-7, with D perhaps matching TRBD2 (6 bases). The V gene's germline CDR1 is ENHRY and CDR2 SYGVKD. This CDR3 region has 15 residues. Trimming shortened V by 1 base and J by 0 bases, and 10 bases separated the two germline ends. CDR3: CAISEFSGSSYEQYF. Here the CDR3 DNA reads TGTGCCATCAGTGAGTTTAGCGGTAGCTCCTACGAGCAGTACTTC.